Listed below are T cell receptor beta chains from one sample, sequenced in a study of high-grade serous ovarian cancer treatment subgroups. Assay: immunoSEQ multiplex PCR; the TCRdb copy retains only in-frame clones and omits some. The sample holds about 5,700 clones; 70% to 80% are singletons and the top ten take over 6%. Sequenced: tumor tissue. The origin of the receptors is a human donor with high-grade serous ovarian cancer. Each CDR3 is given with its conserved first and last residue. A D gene is named only where the DNA matches it firmly. Only part of the rows carry a size: once, few, many, or a class if the clone is expanded.

j_gene | d_gene | abundance | v_gene | CDR3aa | CDR3nt
TRBJ2-5 | . | . | TRBV20-1 | CSARGEETQYF | TGCAGTGCTAGGGGCGAAGAGACCCAGTACTTC
TRBJ1-4 | . | . | TRBV7-7 | CASSLTGDEKLFF | TGTGCCAGCAGCTTAACAGGAGATGAAAAACTGTTTTTT
TRBJ1-2 | . | . | TRBV6-1 | CASSEGGYGYTF | TGTGCCAGCAGTGAAGGGGGGTATGGCTACACCTTC
TRBJ2-3 | . | . | TRBV4-2 | CASSQPGFGTDTQYF | TGTGCCAGCAGCCAACCCGGTTTCGGCACAGATACGCAGTATTTT
TRBJ2-3 | . | . | TRBV15 | CATSRATSSSTDTQYF | TGTGCCACCAGCAGAGCAACTAGCTCTAGCACAGATACGCAGTATTTT
TRBJ2-7 | TRBD1 | . | TRBV6-5 | CASSYARTGSSYEQYF | TGTGCCAGCAGTTACGCGAGGACAGGGAGCTCCTACGAGCAGTACTTC
TRBJ2-7 | . | . | TRBV7-8 | CASSLMAASYEQYF | TGTGCCAGCAGCTTAATGGCAGCATCCTACGAGCAGTACTTC
TRBJ2-3 | . | . | TRBV30 | CACQSTDTQYF | TGTGCCTGTCAGAGCACAGATACGCAGTATTTT
TRBJ2-1 | TRBD2 | . | TRBV15 | CATSSAAGGRTNNEQFF | TGTGCCACCAGCAGTGCAGCGGGGGGGCGTACAAACAATGAGCAGTTCTTC
TRBJ2-7 | TRBD1 | . | TRBV2 | CASSANRGPYEQYF | TGTGCCAGCAGTGCGAACAGGGGGCCTTACGAGCAGTACTTC
TRBJ1-1 | . | few | TRBV4-1 | CASSQGGEAFF | TGCGCCAGCAGCCAAGGCGGGGAAGCTTTCTTT
TRBJ2-3 | TRBD2 | . | TRBV7-6 | CASSRGGAGDTQYF | TGTGCCAGCAGCCGGGGGGGAGCTGGGGATACGCAGTATTTT
TRBJ2-4 | TRBD1 | . | TRBV5-4 | CASSLEKGQGAEAKNIQYF | TGTGCCAGCAGCTTGGAGAAGGGACAGGGGGCGGAAGCCAAAAACATTCAGTACTTC
TRBJ1-2 | TRBD1 | . | TRBV28 | CASSRTGGSYGYTF | TGTGCCAGCAGCCGAACAGGGGGCTCCTATGGCTACACCTTC
TRBJ2-7 | TRBD1 | . | TRBV4-3 | CASSQDPGQGHYEQYF | TGCGCCAGCAGCCAGGACCCGGGACAGGGGCACTACGAGCAGTACTTC
TRBJ2-3 | . | few | TRBV2 | CASSYRVYTDTQYF | TGTGCCAGCAGCTACAGGGTCTACACAGATACGCAGTATTTT
TRBJ2-1 | . | . | TRBV4-1 | CASSQAPGQIYEQFF | TGCGCCAGCAGCCAAGCCCCCGGACAGATCTATGAGCAGTTCTTC
TRBJ1-1 | . | . | TRBV6-5 | CASSYTFRGSTEAFF | TGTGCCAGCAGTTACACGTTTCGGGGGAGCACTGAAGCCTTCTTT
TRBJ2-3 | TRBD2 | . | TRBV5-1 | CASSTIAGGSTDTQYF | TGCGCCAGCAGCACGATAGCGGGGGGATCCACAGATACGCAGTATTTT
TRBJ2-5 | . | once | TRBV5-1 | CASGLRVEETQYF | TGCGCCAGTGGACTTAGGGTCGAAGAGACCCAGTACTTC
TRBJ1-1 | . | . | TRBV6-5 | CASSPSSGNTEAFF | TGTGCCAGCAGTCCCTCCTCTGGAAACACTGAAGCTTTCTTT
TRBJ1-4 | . | . | TRBV4-1 | CASSPPSVNEKLFF | TGCGCCAGCAGCCCACCTTCAGTGAATGAAAAACTGTTTTTT
TRBJ1-4 | . | few | TRBV30 | CAWRGVDEKLFF | TGTGCCTGGAGAGGGGTTGATGAAAAACTGTTTTTT
TRBJ2-3 | . | . | TRBV6-1 | CASSDTGTRGADTQYF | TGTGCCAGCAGTGACACCGGGACCCGGGGAGCAGATACGCAGTATTTT
TRBJ1-2 | . | . | TRBV28 | CASTSPGAGRNYGYTF | TGTGCCAGCACCTCCCCTGGGGCAGGGCGGAACTATGGCTACACCTTC
TRBJ1-5 | . | . | TRBV21-1 | CATTSRGHSNQPQHF | TGTGCCACCACCTCTCGGGGACACTCAAATCAGCCCCAGCATTTT
TRBJ2-7 | TRBD1 | . | TRBV6-6 | CASSRQGPPYEQYF | TGTGCCAGCAGTCGACAGGGCCCTCCCTACGAGCAGTACTTC
TRBJ2-1 | . | . | TRBV6-4 | CASQPSSGDHNEQFF | TGTGCCAGCCAACCGAGTTCAGGGGATCACAATGAGCAGTTCTTC
TRBJ2-5 | TRBD2 | . | TRBV2 | CASSESYPSGGLGAQYF | TGTGCCAGCAGTGAATCATACCCTAGCGGGGGCCTAGGAGCCCAGTACTTC